Listed below are T cell receptor beta chains from one sample, sequenced in a study of radiotherapy plus CTLA-4 blockade in lung cancer. Produced via immunoSEQ multiplex PCR; TCRdb's table is partial and in-frame only. The sample includes around 110,000 clones, more than 75% of them seen just once. The input for sequencing was peripheral blood, taken from a patient treated with radiotherapy plus ipilimumab. These TCRs come from a human donor with non-small cell lung cancer that progressed on radiotherapy plus ipilimumab. Some clones in this sample may be carry-over from other donors' samples. Both conserved end residues are part of each CDR3. The D gene is left open where the match is weak. Not every row has a clone size; where given, it reads once, few, many or a size class.

TRBV7-7	.	TRBJ2-5	16	.	TGTGCTAGCAGCTTAGGGGCCCCTGGGGAGCAAGAGACCCAGTACTTC	CASSLGAPGEQETQYF
TRBV4-2	TRBD2	TRBJ2-3	15	.	TGTGCCAGCAGCCATCCTAGCGGAAGGGCAGATACGCAGTATTTT	CASSHPSGRADTQYF
TRBV5-1	TRBD2	TRBJ2-1	14	.	TGCGCCAGCAGATTTAGCGGGGACTACAATGAGCAGTTCTTC	CASRFSGDYNEQFF
TRBV7-2	TRBD1	TRBJ1-6	15	.	TGTGCCAGCAGCTGGGGACAGGGCTATGGTTCACCCCTCCACTTT	CASSWGQGYGSPLHF
TRBV7-9	.	TRBJ1-6	11	.	TGTGCCAGCAGCTTAAATTCACCCCTCCACTTT	CASSLNSPLHF
TRBV7-3	.	TRBJ1-1	13	.	TGTGCCAGCAGCTTAATTTGGAACACTGAAGCTTTCTTT	CASSLIWNTEAFF
TRBV19	.	TRBJ1-5	13	many	TGTGCCAGTAGTACAGCCCCGAATCAGCCCCAGCATTTT	CASSTAPNQPQHF
TRBV30	TRBD1	TRBJ2-1	12	.	TGTGCCTGGAGGGACAGGAGGCATGAGCAGTTCTTC	CAWRDRRHEQFF
TRBV7-2	.	TRBJ1-3	15	few	TGTGCCAGCAGCTCATACAGGGCAACTGGAAACACCATATATTTT	CASSSYRATGNTIYF
TRBV7-8	.	TRBJ2-7	14	.	TGTGCCAGCAGACCTTCGACGAGGACCTACGAGCAGTACTTC	CASRPSTRTYEQYF
TRBV4-2	TRBD1	TRBJ1-5	17	.	TGTGCCAGCAGCCAAGGGGGGCAGGGGGCGGAGAGTCAGCCCCAGCATTTT	CASSQGGQGAESQPQHF
TRBV29-1	TRBD1	TRBJ1-4	13	.	TGCAGCGTTGGACAGGGGGCTAATGAAAAACTGTTTTTT	CSVGQGANEKLFF
TRBV5-1	.	TRBJ2-3	15	once	TGCGCCAGCAGCTTCTCGATAACTGAACAAAATACGCAGTATTTT	CASSFSITEQNTQYF
TRBV4-2	.	TRBJ2-1	17	.	TGTGCCAGCAGCCAAGATCATGCGCCGGGTACCTACAATGAGCAGTTCTTC	CASSQDHAPGTYNEQFF
TRBV7-2	.	TRBJ1-5	15	.	TGTGCCAGCAGCCCAGCCGTCTATAGCAATCAGCCCCAGCATTTT	CASSPAVYSNQPQHF
TRBV4-3	.	TRBJ2-3	17	once	TGCGCCAGCAGCCAAGAACTCACAAACCCCGGCCCAGATACGCAGTATTTT	CASSQELTNPGPDTQYF
TRBV7-2	TRBD2	TRBJ2-3	17	.	TGTGCCAGCAGCCTACCGACGGGGGGAGGTAGCACAGATACGCAGTATTTT	CASSLPTGGGSTDTQYF
TRBV19	TRBD1	TRBJ1-1	16	.	TGTGCCAGTAGACCGGACAGGGTTGGGATGAACACTGAAGCTTTCTTT	CASRPDRVGMNTEAFF
TRBV7-7	.	TRBJ2-1	14	.	TGTGCTAGCAGCCCCGGTCGACAGTACAATGAGCAGTTCTTC	CASSPGRQYNEQFF
TRBV2	TRBD1	TRBJ2-7	14	.	TGTGCCAGCAGTTCACCGGGACAGCCCTACGAGCAGTACTTC	CASSSPGQPYEQYF
TRBV6-5	.	TRBJ1-2	14	.	TGTGCCAGCATGGGGCCTTTTCCTAACTATGGCTACACCTTC	CASMGPFPNYGYTF
TRBV6-5	.	TRBJ1-6	14	.	TGTGCCAGCAGTGATGCAGGGTATAATTCACCCCTCCACTTT	CASSDAGYNSPLHF
TRBV2	TRBD1	TRBJ1-2	14	.	TGTGCCAGCAGTTCGGACAGGGTTTATGGGGGCTACACCTTC	CASSSDRVYGGYTF
TRBV6-5	TRBD2	TRBJ2-7	13	.	TGTGCCAGCAGTTTCGGGGGGGCCGTCGAGCAGTACTTC	CASSFGGAVEQYF
TRBV5-4	.	TRBJ2-3	16	.	TGTGCCAGCAGCTTGTCCGGATCCCTGGGGGTAGATACGCAGTATTTT	CASSLSGSLGVDTQYF
TRBV30	.	TRBJ1-4	12	few	TGTGCCTGGAGTCTACTTAATGAAAAACTGTTTTTT	CAWSLLNEKLFF
TRBV27	TRBD1	TRBJ1-1	17	.	TGTGCCAGCAGTTTGGGGACAGGGGGCTTTGAGAACACTGAAGCTTTCTTT	CASSLGTGGFENTEAFF
TRBV6-1	.	TRBJ2-1	13	.	TGTGCCAGCACCTTGGACAGTCACAATGAGCAGTTCTTC	CASTLDSHNEQFF
TRBV5-4	TRBD2	TRBJ2-3	15	.	TGTGCCAGCAGTTCACTAGCGGGAATTCCAGATACGCAGTATTTT	CASSSLAGIPDTQYF
TRBV5-1	TRBD1	TRBJ2-7	14	.	TGCGCCAGCAGCGCGACAGGGACGGCCTACGAGCAGTACTTC	CASSATGTAYEQYF
TRBV25-1	TRBD1	TRBJ1-4	14	few	TGTGCCAGCAGTACTCAGGGGGCTGCTGAAAAACTGTTTTTT	CASSTQGAAEKLFF
TRBV28	TRBD1	TRBJ1-5	18	.	TGTGCCAGCAGTCCAAACTTCCGGGACAGGATTTACAATCAGCCCCAGCATTTT	CASSPNFRDRIYNQPQHF
TRBV9	TRBD2	TRBJ2-1	13	.	TGTGCCAGCAGCGTAGGGAGCGGGGGCATCCCGTTCTTC	CASSVGSGGIPFF
TRBV14	TRBD1	TRBJ2-1	18	.	TGTGCCAGCAGCCAAGATGACTTCCCCAGGGGGATTTACAATGAGCAGTTCTTC	CASSQDDFPRGIYNEQFF
TRBV4-2	TRBD1	TRBJ1-2	22	.	TGTGCCAGCAGCCAAGATTGGACAGGGGGTGTGAGTGTGGCAAGTGATCGGGTACCCTACACCTTC	CASSQDWTGGVSVASDRVPYTF
TRBV6-5	.	TRBJ2-5	14	.	TGTGCCAGCAGTTCGACAGCCCCCCAAGAGACCCAGTACTTC	CASSSTAPQETQYF
TRBV5-6	.	TRBJ1-2	13	.	TGTGCCAGCAGCTTGGATGCTAACTATGGCTACACCTTC	CASSLDANYGYTF
TRBV28	TRBD1	TRBJ2-6	18	.	TGTGCCAGCAGTTTACCAGACAGGGCCTTCTCTGGGGCCAACGTCCTGACTTTC	CASSLPDRAFSGANVLTF
TRBV28	.	TRBJ1-2	14	.	TGTGCCAGCAGGGGTCTAGTTAATAACTATGGCTACACCTTC	CASRGLVNNYGYTF
TRBV2	.	TRBJ1-2	12	.	TGTGCCAGCAAGCAGGGTACCTATGGCTACACCTTC	CASKQGTYGYTF